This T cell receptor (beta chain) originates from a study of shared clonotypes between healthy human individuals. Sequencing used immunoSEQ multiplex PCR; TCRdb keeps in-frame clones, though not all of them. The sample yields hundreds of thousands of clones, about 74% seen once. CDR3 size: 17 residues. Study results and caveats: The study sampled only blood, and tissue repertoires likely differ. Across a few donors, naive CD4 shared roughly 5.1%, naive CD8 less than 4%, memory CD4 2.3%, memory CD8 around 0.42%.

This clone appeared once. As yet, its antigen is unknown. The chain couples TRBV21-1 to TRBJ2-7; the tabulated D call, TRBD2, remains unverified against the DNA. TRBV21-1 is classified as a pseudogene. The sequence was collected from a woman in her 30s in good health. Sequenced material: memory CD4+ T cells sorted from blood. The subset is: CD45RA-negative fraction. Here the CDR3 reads CASSKGNAAGLTYEQYF. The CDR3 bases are TGTGCCAGCAGCAAGGGAAACGCAGCGGGACTTACCTACGAGCAGTACTTC.